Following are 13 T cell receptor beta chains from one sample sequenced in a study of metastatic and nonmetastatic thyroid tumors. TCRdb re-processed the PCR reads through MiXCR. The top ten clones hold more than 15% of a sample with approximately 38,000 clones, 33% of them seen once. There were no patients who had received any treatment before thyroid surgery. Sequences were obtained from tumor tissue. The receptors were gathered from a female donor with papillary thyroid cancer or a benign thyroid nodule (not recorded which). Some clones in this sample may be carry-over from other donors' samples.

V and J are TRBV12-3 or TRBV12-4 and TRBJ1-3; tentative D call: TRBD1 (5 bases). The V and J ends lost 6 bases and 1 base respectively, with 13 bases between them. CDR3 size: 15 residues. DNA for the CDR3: TGTGCCAGCAGCCCCCGGTCAGGGTCTGGAAACACCATATATTTT. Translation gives CASSPRSGSGNTIYF.

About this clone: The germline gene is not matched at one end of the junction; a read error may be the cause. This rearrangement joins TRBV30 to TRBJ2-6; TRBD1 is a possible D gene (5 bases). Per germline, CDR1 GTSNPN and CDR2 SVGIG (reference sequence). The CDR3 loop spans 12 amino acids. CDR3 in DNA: TGTGCCTGGACAACTGGGGCCAACGTCCCGACTTTC. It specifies CAWTTGANVPTF.

The CDR3 loop reads CASSLVRLEQFF. CDR3 bases: TGCGCCAGCAGCTTGGTCAGGCTAGAGCAGTTCTTC. The chain recombines TRBV5-1 with TRBJ2-1; no definite D call. V lost 0 bases, J lost 10 bases, and 8 bases lay in between. This CDR3 region has 12 residues. From germline, CDR1 is SGHRS and CDR2 YFSETQ.

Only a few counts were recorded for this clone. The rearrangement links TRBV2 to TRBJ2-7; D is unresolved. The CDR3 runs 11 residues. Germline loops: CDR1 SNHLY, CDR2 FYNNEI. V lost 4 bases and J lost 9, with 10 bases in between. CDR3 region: CASSAPEWQYF. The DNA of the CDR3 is TGTGCCAGCAGTGCCCCGGAGTGGCAGTACTTC.

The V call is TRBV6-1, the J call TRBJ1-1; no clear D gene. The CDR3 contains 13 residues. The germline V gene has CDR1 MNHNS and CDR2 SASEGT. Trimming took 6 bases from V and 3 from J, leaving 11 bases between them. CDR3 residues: CASSPDTYTEAFF. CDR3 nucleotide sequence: TGTGCCAGCAGCCCCGACACCTACACTGAAGCTTTCTTT.

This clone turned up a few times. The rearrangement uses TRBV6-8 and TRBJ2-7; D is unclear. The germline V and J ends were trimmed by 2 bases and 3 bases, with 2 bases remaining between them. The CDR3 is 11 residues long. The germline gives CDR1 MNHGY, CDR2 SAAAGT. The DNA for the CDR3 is TGTGCCAGCAGTTACCTCTACGAGCAGTACTTC. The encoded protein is CASSYLYEQYF.

CDR3 DNA: TGTGCCAGCAGTACAAGACTAGCGGGAGGGCCCGATTCCTCCTACAATGAGCAGTTCTTC. Its protein product is CASSTRLAGGPDSSYNEQFF. V is TRBV6-2 or TRBV6-3 and J is TRBJ2-1, with 14 bases aligning to TRBD2. The V segment lost 5 bases and the J segment 0 bases; nucleotides outside the gene matches: 12. Germline CDR1 is MNHEY and CDR2 is SVGEGT. The CDR3 runs to 20 residues.

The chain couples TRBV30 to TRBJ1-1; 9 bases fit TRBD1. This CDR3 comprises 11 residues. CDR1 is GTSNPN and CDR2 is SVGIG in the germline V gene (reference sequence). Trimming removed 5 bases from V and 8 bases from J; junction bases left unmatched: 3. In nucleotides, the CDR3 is TGTGCCTGGGGGACAGGGTTGGAAGCTTTCTTT. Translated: CAWGTGLEAFF.

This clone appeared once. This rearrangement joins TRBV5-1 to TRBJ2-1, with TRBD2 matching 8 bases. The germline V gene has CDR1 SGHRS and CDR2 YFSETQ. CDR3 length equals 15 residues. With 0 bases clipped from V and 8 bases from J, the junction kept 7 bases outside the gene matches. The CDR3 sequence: CASSLELAERDEQFF. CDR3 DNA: TGCGCCAGCAGCTTGGAACTAGCGGAGAGGGATGAGCAGTTCTTC.

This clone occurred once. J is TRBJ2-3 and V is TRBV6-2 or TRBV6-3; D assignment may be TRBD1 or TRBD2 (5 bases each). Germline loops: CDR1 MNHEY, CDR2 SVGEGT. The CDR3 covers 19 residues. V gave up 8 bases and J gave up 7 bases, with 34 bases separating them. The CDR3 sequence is CASSRFGGVRREADNTQYF. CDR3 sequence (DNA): TGTGCCAGCTCGCGATTTGGGGGAGTGCGCCGCGAAGCCGACAATACGCAGTATTTT.

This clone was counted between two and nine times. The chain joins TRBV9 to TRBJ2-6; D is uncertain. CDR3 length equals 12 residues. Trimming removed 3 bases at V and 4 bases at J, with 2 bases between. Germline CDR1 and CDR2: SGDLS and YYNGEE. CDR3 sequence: CASSGGANVLTF. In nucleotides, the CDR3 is TGTGCCAGCAGCGGAGGGGCCAACGTCCTGACTTTC.

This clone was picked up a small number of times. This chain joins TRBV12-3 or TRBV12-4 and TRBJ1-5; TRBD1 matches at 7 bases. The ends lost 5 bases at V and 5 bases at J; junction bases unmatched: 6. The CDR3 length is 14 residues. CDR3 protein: CASSPGDSHQPQHF. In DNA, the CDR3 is TGTGCCAGCAGTCCTGGGGACAGTCATCAGCCCCAGCATTTT.

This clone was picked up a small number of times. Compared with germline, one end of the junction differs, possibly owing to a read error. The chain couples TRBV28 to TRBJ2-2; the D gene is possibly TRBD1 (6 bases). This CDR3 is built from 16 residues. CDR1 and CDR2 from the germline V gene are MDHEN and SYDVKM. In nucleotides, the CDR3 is TGTGTCAGCAGTTTTATCGGCAGGGGAAACACCGGGGAGCTGTTTTTT. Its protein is CVSSFIGRGNTGELFF.